The present TCR beta chain was sequenced within a study of T cell responses to AZD1222 COVID-19 vaccine. Overall study context: Second-dose recipients at about 4 or about 12 weeks were treated as one pooled group. Study-level points and caveats: Reportedly, nearly half the spike-specific TCRs target unmutated variant regions. Repertoire collection took place solely once the T cell response had peaked.

For this clone: Its antigen is currently unknown.

The table came from immunoSEQ multiplex PCR; TCRdb's copy has only in-frame clones and leaves some out. Of 120,000 to 150,000 clones listed, more than 85% are singletons. The CDR3 is made up of 13 amino acids. The V end lost 2 bases, the J end lost 14 bases, and 16 bases lay between the germline ends. This receptor was identified in an adult in good health. Sample: peripheral blood, taken on day 0 of AZD1222 vaccination. The chain is built from TRBV12-3 or TRBV12-4 and TRBJ2-1, with TRBD2 as a possible D gene (6 bases). CDR3 in amino acids: CASSLSRDSQEFF. CDR3 nucleotide sequence: TGTGCCAGCAGTTTATCCAGGGACTCCCAGGAGTTCTTC.